This TCR beta chain is drawn from a study of graft-versus-host responses after intestinal transplantation. As for the study in general: Recipients received multivisceral, liver-intestinal, or isolated intestinal transplants. Anti-thymocyte globulin induction preceded roughly 3 years of tacrolimus and steroid maintenance in all recipients. Study-level findings and limits: Detected in recipient marrow were GvH clones, some of which were first observed in ileum or blood. Early post-transplant HvG declines tracked with peak circulating GvH clone levels.

Germline V gives CDR1 MNHEY, CDR2 SMNVEV (reference sequence). The CDR3 covers 15 residues. The V end was cut by 8 bases, the J end by 0 bases, with 13 bases between. Assay: immunoSEQ multiplex PCR; the TCRdb copy retains only in-frame clones and omits some. The table includes 60,000 to 80,000 clones, roughly 91% detected once. Notes on this clone: Its target is unknown.

This clonotype originated in a human donor who received an intestinal transplant. This chain joins TRBV27 and TRBJ1-4; D remains unclear. The material was unstimulated CD8+ T cells sorted from spleen or lymph node cells, obtained before intestinal transplant. The DNA of the CDR3 is TGTGCCAGCGGCAATTCCCAGACAACTAATGAAAAACTGTTTTTT. As protein: CASGNSQTTNEKLFF.